The 26 T cell receptor beta chains below come from one sample, sequenced in a study of human T cells and chemical hapten exposure. Time point given: patch test 2, 6 weeks after DPC sensitization. Treatment: therapeutic diphenylcyclopropenone sensitization with weekly scalp DPC. TCRdb re-analysed the RACE reads in MiXCR, keeping a single row per CDR3 protein. The sample lists about 85,000 distinct CDR3 sequences; more than 9% were seen once. The sequencing here drew on whole blood, taken in connection with sensitization to the hapten diphenylcyclopropenone (DPC). These receptor sequences come from a man aged 18 to 29 with alopecia areata. Some clones in this sample may be carry-over from other donors' samples.

This clonotype was picked up a small number of times. This sequence joins TRBV29-1 and TRBJ1-1; D remains unclear. The CDR3 contains 12 residues. Germline V CDR1 and CDR2: SQVTM, ANQGSEA. V shed 3 bases and J shed 1 base, with 6 bases lying between them. The CDR3 nucleotides are TGCAGCGTTGAGGTCGAGAACACTGAAGCTTTCTTT. Protein sequence: CSVEVENTEAFF.

This clonotype was counted only a few times. The chain is built from TRBV18 and TRBJ1-5; no firm D call. The V gene lost 3 bases and the J gene lost 6 bases, with 9 bases spanning the gap. The V gene's germline CDR1 is KGHSH and CDR2 LQKENI. The CDR3 extends over 13 amino acids. CDR3 sequence: CASSPARGQPQHF. As DNA, the CDR3 is TGTGCCAGCTCACCGGCCCGGGGTCAGCCCCAGCATTTT.

This clonotype showed up many times. This rearrangement joins TRBV7-2 to TRBJ1-2, with D perhaps TRBD1 (6 bases). CDR1 and CDR2 (germline): SGHTA, FQGNSA. Trimming pared 1 base from V and 0 bases from J, leaving 12 bases between. CDR3 length: 16 amino acids. CDR3 sequence (DNA): TGTGCCAGCAGCTTAGTGGGGGGGCCCCCTAACTATGGCTACACCTTC. It translates to CASSLVGGPPNYGYTF.

The chain recombines TRBV6-2 or TRBV6-3 with TRBJ2-7; D may match TRBD1 or TRBD2 (6 bases each). The CDR3 runs 14 residues. Per germline, CDR1 MNHEY and CDR2 SVGEGT. The V end was cut by 4 bases, the J end by 0 bases, with 10 bases between. The chain's CDR3 is CASSSGALSYEQYV. Here the CDR3 DNA reads TGTGCCAGCAGTTCGGGGGCCCTCTCCTACGAGCAGTACGTC.

There are a few counts of this clonotype. The V gene is TRBV4-2, the J gene TRBJ2-7; D ambiguous. The V gene lost 0 bases and the J gene lost 2 bases, with 14 bases spanning the gap. Per germline, CDR1 LGHNA and CDR2 YNFKEQ. The CDR3 sequence is 16 residues long. The CDR3 sequence: CASSQDWASGTYEQYF. The CDR3 DNA sequence: TGTGCCAGCAGCCAAGATTGGGCTTCCGGAACCTACGAGCAGTACTTC.

This clonotype was counted at least ten times. V is TRBV2 and J is TRBJ1-1, with a weak D call TRBD1 (5 bases). Looked up from germline, CDR1 is SNHLY and CDR2 is FYNNEI. V lost 6 bases to trimming and J lost 0 bases, with 8 bases between them. This CDR3 has 13 amino acids. The CDR3 here is CASRQEMNTEAFF. The CDR3, as DNA: TGTGCCAGCAGACAGGAGATGAACACTGAAGCTTTCTTT.

The gene calls are TRBV7-2 and TRBJ2-3, with D possibly being TRBD1 or TRBD2 (5 bases each). CDR3 length: 16 amino acids. V lost 4 bases and J lost 1, with 15 bases in between. Germline values: CDR1 SGHTA, CDR2 FQGNSA. The CDR3 DNA sequence: TGTGCCAGCAGCTCCTCATCCGGGACGGGCACAGATACGCAGTATTTT. This encodes CASSSSSGTGTDTQYF.

The V call is TRBV5-1, the J call TRBJ2-5; possible D gene TRBD1, 5 bases. V was clipped by 2 bases and J by 1 base, with 12 bases between them. Germline V lookup: CDR1 SGHRS, CDR2 YFSETQ. The CDR3 extends over 15 amino acids. CDR3 sequence: CASSFQGWSQETQYF. The CDR3 region has the DNA TGCGCCAGCAGCTTCCAGGGTTGGAGCCAAGAGACCCAGTACTTC.

This chain connects TRBV4-1 to TRBJ2-1; perhaps D is TRBD1 or TRBD2 (5 bases each). The CDR3 extends over 15 amino acids. Germline V gene lookup returns CDR1 MGHRA and CDR2 YSYEKL. Trimming shortened V by 3 bases and J by 7 bases, and 16 bases separated the two germline ends. For the CDR3, the DNA is TGCGCCAGCAGCCAGGAAAACAGAGGGGTTAATGAGCAGTTCTTC. Translation gives CASSQENRGVNEQFF.

The chain links TRBV11-2 to TRBJ1-1, with a weak D call TRBD1 (6 bases). The germline V gene has CDR1 SGHAT and CDR2 FQNNGV. Trimming left V 0 bases short and J 3 bases short, with 14 bases between. This CDR3 spans 16 amino acids. DNA for the CDR3: TGTGCCAGCAGCTTAGAACAGGGAGAGGGGGACACTGAAGCTTTCTTT. It yields the protein CASSLEQGEGDTEAFF.

This clonotype showed up many times. The rearrangement joins TRBV7-8 to TRBJ2-1, with TRBD1 matching 9 bases. Per germline, CDR1 SGHVS and CDR2 FQNEAQ. The CDR3 extends over 13 amino acids. The J segment lost 5 bases and the V segment lost 5 bases, leaving 1 base of the junction unmatched. In nucleotides, the CDR3 is TGTGCCAGCAGCCGGGACAGGGACAATGAGCAGTTCTTC. Its translation: CASSRDRDNEQFF.

This clonotype was seen more than once but under ten times. The V call is TRBV3-1, the J call TRBJ2-7, with D possibly matching TRBD2 (6 bases). From germline, CDR1 is LGHDT and CDR2 YNNKEL (reference sequence). There are 16 residues in the CDR3. Deletions cut 2 bases from V and 4 bases from J, with 18 bases between. The chain's CDR3 is CASSQSPLGGVYEQYF. For the CDR3, the DNA is TGTGCCAGCAGCCAATCACCTCTCGGAGGGGTTTACGAGCAGTACTTC.

For this clonotype: This is likely a read error, given that the CDR3 carries no conserved phenylalanine or tryptophan at its end. The chain uses TRBV3-1 and TRBJ2-4, with unresolved D. The ends were cut back, 7 bases at V and 0 bases at J, with 4 bases in the middle. CDR3 size: 12 residues. Germline V gene data show CDR1 as LGHDT and CDR2 as YNNKEL (reference sequence). The CDR3 protein is CASNGAKNIQYY. DNA for the CDR3: TGTGCCAGCAATGGAGCCAAAAACATTCAGTACTAC.

This clonotype has ten or more counts. The rearrangement uses TRBV19 and TRBJ2-3; D not resolved. The CDR3 is 14 residues long. The ends were cut back, 7 bases at V and 2 bases at J, with 13 bases in the middle. Germline V gene data show CDR1 as LNHDA and CDR2 as SQIVND (reference sequence). DNA of the CDR3: TGTGCCAGTACCTCCGGCCAGCCCACAGATACGCAGTATTTT. Residues: CASTSGQPTDTQYF. The variable domain in full, completed from reference TRBV19 and TRBJ2-3, reads DGGITQSPKYLFRKEGQNVTLSCEQNLNHDAMYWYRQDPGQGLRLIYYSQIVNDFQKGDIAEGYSVSREKKESFPLTVTSAQKNPTAFYLCASTSGQPTDTQYFGPGTRLTVL.

V is TRBV29-1 and J is TRBJ2-6; D call uncertain. V shed 5 bases and J shed 4 bases, with 18 bases lying between them. This CDR3 has 16 amino acids. Germline V CDR1 and CDR2: SQVTM, ANQGSEA. The CDR3 loop is CSVLGLTTPGANVLTF. As DNA, the CDR3 is TGCAGCGTTCTGGGTCTTACAACCCCCGGGGCCAACGTCCTGACTTTC.

The chain has TRBV20-1 and TRBJ1-2; 8 bases fit TRBD1. This CDR3 has 14 amino acids. Germline V CDR1 and CDR2: DFQATT, SNEGSKA (reference sequence). V was clipped by 3 bases and J by 3 bases; unmatched bases: 6. CDR3 sequence reads: CSASLGQGDYGYTF. As DNA, the CDR3 is TGCAGTGCTAGTTTAGGACAGGGAGACTATGGCTACACCTTC.

This clonotype was observed a few times. This chain connects TRBV12-3 or TRBV12-4 to TRBJ2-5; D not certain. The V end lost 8 bases, the J end lost 3 bases, and 19 bases lay between the germline ends. CDR3 length equals 15 residues. In DNA form, the CDR3 reads TGTGCCAGCGCCGACCTGACCCCGGGTGAAGAGACCCAGTACTTC. Translated, it gives CASADLTPGEETQYF.

In DNA form, the CDR3 reads TGTGCCAGCATTCCAGGGAGCTCCTACGAGCAGTACTTC. It translates to CASIPGSSYEQYF. The chain carries TRBV28 and TRBJ2-7; D tentatively fits TRBD1 or TRBD2 (5 bases each). Trimming shortened V by 7 bases and J by 0 bases, and 10 bases separated the two germline ends. The CDR3 covers 13 residues. CDR1 and CDR2 (germline): MDHEN, SYDVKM.

This chain links TRBV6-1 with TRBJ1-5; D is perhaps TRBD1 (6 bases). V was pared by 7 bases and J by 6 bases, with 19 bases between. Germline CDR1 reads MNHNS; CDR2 reads SASEGT. The CDR3 is made up of 15 amino acids. The CDR3 bases are TGTGCCAGCAAAATCTCAGGGGATAACTTTCAGCCCCAGCATTTT. This codes for CASKISGDNFQPQHF.

The rearrangement uses TRBV11-2 and TRBJ2-1; D may be TRBD2 (5 bases). The CDR3 extends over 16 amino acids. The V end was cut by 5 bases, the J end by 2 bases, with 16 bases between. Germline CDR1 SGHAT, CDR2 FQNNGV. The CDR3 DNA reads as TGTGCCAGCAGCCCTTTTCAGCGGAATACCTACAATGAGCAGTTCTTC. Protein: CASSPFQRNTYNEQFF.

This clonotype occurred many times. The chain links TRBV9 to TRBJ1-1; 7 bases agree with TRBD1. The germline V gene has CDR1 SGDLS and CDR2 YYNGEE. The J segment lost 0 bases and the V segment lost 0 bases, leaving 5 bases of the junction unmatched. The CDR3 runs 16 residues. CDR3 amino acids: CASSVGMGQMNTEAFF. CDR3 coding DNA: TGTGCCAGCAGCGTAGGTATGGGACAGATGAACACTGAAGCTTTCTTT. Full variable domain (outside the CDR3, taken from reference TRBV9 and TRBJ1-1): DSGVTQTPKHLITATGQRVTLRCSPRSGDLSVYWYQQSLDQGLQFLIQYYNGEERAKGNILERFSAQQFPDLHSELNLSSLELGDSALYFCASSVGMGQMNTEAFFGQGTRLTVV.

The chain is built from TRBV5-1 and TRBJ1-3; a possible D gene is TRBD1 (6 bases). This CDR3 is built from 17 residues. CDR1 is SGHRS and CDR2 is YFSETQ in the germline V gene. The ends were cut back, 0 bases at V and 2 bases at J, with 15 bases in the middle. In DNA form, the CDR3 reads TGCGCCAGCAGCTTGGATACTCCAGGGGATACTGGAAACACCATATATTTT. Amino acid sequence: CASSLDTPGDTGNTIYF. The full variable domain, in which reference TRBV5-1 and TRBJ1-3 provide the parts outside the CDR3, is KAGVTQTPRYLIKTRGQQVTLSCSPISGHRSVSWYQQTPGQGLQFLFEYFSETQRNKGNFPGRFSGRQFSNSRSEMNVSTLELGDSALYLCASSLDTPGDTGNTIYFGEGSWLTVV.

This clonotype appeared a few times. V and J are TRBV4-3 and TRBJ2-3; D is perhaps TRBD1 (5 bases). Trimming took off 0 bases at V and 7 bases at J, with 14 bases between the two ends. The CDR3 is 15 residues long. Germline assignment: CDR1 LGHNA and CDR2 YSLEER. DNA of the CDR3: TGCGCCAGCAGCCAAGATACAGGCCCGTCGTATACGCAGTATTTT. Its translation: CASSQDTGPSYTQYF.

This clonotype was counted ten times or more. The chain uses TRBV11-2 and TRBJ2-1; 14 bases are a match to TRBD2. The J segment lost 3 bases and the V segment lost 5 bases, leaving 6 bases of the junction unmatched. Germline CDR1 SGHAT, CDR2 FQNNGV. This CDR3 has 17 amino acids. The CDR3 DNA reads as TGTGCCAGCAGCATCGAAGGGACTAGCGGGAGCTACAATGAGCAGTTCTTC. Its protein is CASSIEGTSGSYNEQFF.

This clonotype has at least ten counts. The chain couples TRBV6-5 to TRBJ2-5, with 7 bases aligning to TRBD2. Losses at the gene ends were 2 bases for V and 3 bases for J; bases not matched to a gene: 15. This CDR3 spans 18 amino acids. Per germline, CDR1 MNHEY and CDR2 SVGAGI. In DNA, the CDR3 is TGTGCCAGCAGTTACAGTCCCCCACTAGCGTTCGAGGAAGAGACCCAGTACTTC. It codes for CASSYSPPLAFEEETQYF.

In its sample, this clonotype was seen many times. The V call is TRBV28, the J call TRBJ1-2, with D perhaps matching TRBD1 (6 bases). Germline CDR1 is MDHEN and CDR2 is SYDVKM. The CDR3 is 13 residues long. V lost 2 bases to trimming and J lost 8 bases, with 12 bases between them. The CDR3 region is CASSLTGGPGYTF. The CDR3 bases are TGTGCCAGCAGTTTAACCGGGGGGCCGGGCTACACCTTC.